These T cell receptor beta chains were read from a single sample in a study of blood T cell repertoires in COVID-19. Profiling relied on immunoSEQ multiplex PCR, and the TCRdb table lists in-frame clones only, not all of them. The top ten hold approximately 1.2% of the sample, which has about 150,000 clones, over 75% seen once. The source material was PBMCs or T cells enriched from blood (not recorded which). The receptors here all came from a young woman with acute COVID-19. Each CDR3 is given with its conserved first and last residue. D genes are given only for firm matches. Where a row states a size, it is once, few, many or the class of an expanded clone; other rows omit it.

D gene | J gene | clone size | V gene | CDR3 protein | CDR3 DNA
TRBD1 | TRBJ1-6 | . | TRBV25-1 | CATAQTGGHSPLHF | TGTGCCACCGCGCAAACAGGGGGCCATTCACCCCTCCACTTT
TRBD2 | TRBJ2-5 | . | TRBV9 | CASSRTSGRETQYF | TGTGCCAGCAGCCGAACTAGCGGGCGAGAGACCCAGTACTTC
. | TRBJ2-1 | once | TRBV2 | CARRGGESYNEQFF | TGTGCCAGAAGGGGGGGGGAGTCCTACAATGAGCAGTTCTTC
. | TRBJ2-7 | . | TRBV7-9 | CASSSHAAYEQYF | TGTGCCAGCAGCTCCCACGCGGCCTACGAGCAGTACTTC
TRBD1 | TRBJ1-6 | . | TRBV7-2 | CASSFSRDRNSPLHF | TGTGCCAGCAGCTTTAGCCGGGACAGAAATTCACCCCTCCACTTT
TRBD2 | TRBJ2-5 | . | TRBV5-1 | CASSSGTSEKETQYF | TGCGCCAGCAGCTCCGGGACTAGCGAGAAAGAGACCCAGTACTTC
TRBD2 | TRBJ2-7 | . | TRBV27 | CASSSDLAGARIEQYF | TGTGCCAGCAGTTCGGACCTAGCGGGAGCCCGGATCGAGCAGTACTTC
. | TRBJ2-1 | . | TRBV20-1 | CSASPEGLTYNEQFF | TGCAGTGCTAGTCCTGAGGGACTTACCTACAATGAGCAGTTCTTC
. | TRBJ1-4 | . | TRBV5-6 | CASQRSTNEKLFF | TGTGCCAGCCAGCGCTCAACTAATGAAAAACTGTTTTTT
TRBD1 | TRBJ1-2 | . | TRBV27 | CASSLPTWRGQVYGYTF | TGTGCCAGCAGTTTACCCACGTGGAGGGGGCAGGTCTATGGCTACACCTTC
TRBD1 | TRBJ2-7 | . | TRBV5-1 | CASSTTGDGQYF | TGCGCCAGCAGCACGACAGGGGATGGGCAGTACTTC
. | TRBJ2-7 | . | TRBV5-4 | CASSLNNYEQYF | TGTGCCAGCAGCTTGAACAACTACGAGCAGTACTTC
. | TRBJ1-3 | . | TRBV7-2 | CASSPTVTGNTIYF | TGTGCCAGCAGCCCGACAGTCACTGGAAACACCATATATTTT
TRBD2 | TRBJ2-5 | . | TRBV29-1 | CSVTDGGKTQYF | TGCAGCGTGACCGACGGGGGGAAGACCCAGTACTTC
. | TRBJ1-2 | once | TRBV4-1 | CASSPIESVSSNYGYTF | TGCGCCAGCAGCCCAATTGAGTCAGTCTCTAGCAACTATGGCTACACCTTC
TRBD1 | TRBJ1-1 | . | TRBV19 | CASNPLTGGENTEAFF | TGTGCCAGTAACCCTCTGACAGGGGGCGAGAACACTGAAGCTTTCTTT
. | TRBJ1-1 | . | TRBV13 | CATRSRALEAFF | TGTGCAACTAGATCTCGGGCCTTAGAAGCTTTCTTT
TRBD1 | TRBJ2-3 | . | TRBV5-6 | CASSLDQGGSDTQYF | TGTGCCAGCAGCTTGGACCAAGGGGGCTCAGATACGCAGTATTTT
TRBD1 | TRBJ2-7 | . | TRBV19 | CASSNGQGAYLPYEQYF | TGTGCCAGTAGTAATGGACAGGGGGCTTACCTACCCTACGAGCAGTACTTC
. | TRBJ1-1 | . | TRBV28 | CASRGQGGNTEAFF | TGTGCCAGCAGGGGGCAGGGTGGGAACACTGAAGCTTTCTTT
TRBD1 | TRBJ2-3 | . | TRBV4-3 | CASSQDSGTGSDTQYF | TGCGCCAGCAGCCAAGATTCCGGGACAGGCTCAGATACGCAGTATTTT
. | TRBJ2-1 | . | TRBV6-2/TRBV6-3 | CASSDSPSYNEQFF | TGTGCCAGCAGCGACAGTCCCTCCTACAATGAGCAGTTCTTC
. | TRBJ1-5 | . | TRBV19 | CASSIDHSLHQPQHF | TGTGCCAGTAGTATAGACCACTCCCTCCATCAGCCCCAGCATTTT
. | TRBJ1-5 | few | TRBV6-5 | CASSYSNRPDQPQHF | TGTGCCAGCAGTTACTCGAACAGGCCCGATCAGCCCCAGCATTTT
TRBD1 | TRBJ1-1 | . | TRBV7-9 | CASSVAGTENTEAFF | TGTGCCAGCAGCGTTGCCGGGACAGAGAACACTGAAGCTTTCTTT
. | TRBJ1-4 | . | TRBV19 | CASSVPEGDEKLFF | TGTGCCAGTAGTGTACCTGAAGGGGATGAAAAACTGTTTTTT
. | TRBJ1-1 | . | TRBV27 | CASSLQRVMNTEAFF | TGTGCCAGCAGTTTACAACGAGTCATGAACACTGAAGCTTTCTTT
TRBD2 | TRBJ2-1 | . | TRBV18 | CASSQLAGSSYNEQFF | TGTGCCAGCTCACAACTAGCGGGCAGCTCCTACAATGAGCAGTTCTTC
. | TRBJ2-1 | . | TRBV29-1 | CSVRDLSSYNEQFF | TGCAGCGTTCGAGACTTGAGCTCCTACAATGAGCAGTTCTTC
TRBD1 | TRBJ2-6 | . | TRBV5-4 | CASSWLGTDSGANVLTF | TGTGCCAGCAGCTGGCTTGGGACAGACTCTGGGGCCAACGTCCTGACTTTC
. | TRBJ2-1 | . | TRBV3-1/TRBV3-2 | CASSQVVSSQRKTRDEQFF | TGTGCCAGCAGCCAAGTAGTTTCCAGCCAGCGAAAGACGAGGGATGAGCAGTTCTTC
TRBD1 | TRBJ2-7 | . | TRBV19 | CASSPPTGVYEQYF | TGTGCCAGTAGTCCACCGACAGGGGTGTACGAGCAGTACTTC
. | TRBJ1-6 | . | TRBV5-4 | CASSAVGSPLHF | TGTGCCAGCAGCGCGGTCGGGTCACCCCTCCACTTT
TRBD2 | TRBJ2-7 | . | TRBV2 | CASRPGLAAYEQYF | TGTGCCAGCAGGCCGGGACTAGCGGCCTACGAGCAGTACTTC
TRBD1 | TRBJ1-5 | . | TRBV19 | CASSTDRGLDQPQHF | TGTGCCAGTAGTACCGACAGGGGGCTCGATCAGCCCCAGCATTTT
. | TRBJ1-5 | . | TRBV7-8 | CASSLQPGQPQHF | TGTGCCAGCAGCTTACAACCAGGCCAGCCCCAGCATTTT
. | TRBJ2-2 | . | TRBV3-1/TRBV3-2 | CASSHLRTVNTGELFF | TGTGCCAGCAGCCACCTAAGGACAGTAAACACCGGGGAGCTGTTTTTT
TRBD2 | TRBJ2-3 | . | TRBV6-4 | CASSDTAGADTQYF | TGTGCCAGCAGTGACACAGCGGGAGCAGATACGCAGTATTTT
TRBD2 | TRBJ2-3 | . | TRBV4-2 | CASSLGLAGPDTQYF | TGTGCCAGCAGCTTGGGACTAGCGGGGCCAGATACGCAGTATTTT
TRBD2 | TRBJ2-7 | . | TRBV9 | CASSPKPGLAGDNEQYF | TGTGCCAGCAGCCCGAAGCCGGGACTAGCGGGAGACAACGAGCAGTACTTC
. | TRBJ2-3 | . | TRBV7-9 | CASSLAGSFGTDTQYF | TGTGCCAGCAGCTTAGCAGGGAGCTTCGGAACAGATACGCAGTATTTT
TRBD2 | TRBJ2-1 | once | TRBV27 | CASTSHSGPRNNEQFF | TGTGCCAGCACTTCGCATAGCGGGCCCCGTAACAATGAGCAGTTCTTC
TRBD1 | TRBJ1-5 | few | TRBV24-1 | CATSDPRQGSNQPQHF | TGTGCCACCAGTGATCCCCGACAGGGTAGCAATCAGCCCCAGCATTTT
TRBD1 | TRBJ1-4 | . | TRBV7-2 | CASSPRTGATNEKLFF | TGTGCCAGCAGCCCGCGGACAGGAGCAACTAATGAAAAACTGTTTTTT
. | TRBJ1-3 | . | TRBV5-1 | CASSESTGRSGNTIYF | TGCGCCAGCAGCGAGTCAACAGGCCGCTCTGGAAACACCATATATTTT